The sample holds a few counts of the clone carrying this T cell receptor beta chain. Its specificity is unknown. This sample is drawn from a study of human T cells and chemical hapten exposure. MiXCR, run by TCRdb on the RACE reads, gives a single entry per CDR3 protein. The top ten clones hold 2% to 2.5% of a sample with under 450,000 distinct CDR3 sequences, nearly 5% of them seen once. From germline, CDR1 is MNHNY and CDR2 SVGAGI (reference sequence). The CDR3 has 14 amino acids. Trimming took off 0 bases at V and 4 bases at J, with 9 bases between the two ends. The time point is: patch test 1, 2 weeks after DPC sensitization. Treatment reported: therapeutic diphenylcyclopropenone sensitization with weekly scalp DPC. Extraction yielded total RNA from whole blood (unfractionated). Study-level results: No change in TCRs above 1 in 1000 frequency was produced by DPC sensitization.

The sample here was whole blood, taken in connection with sensitization to the hapten diphenylcyclopropenone (DPC). The receptor was derived from a woman between 45 and 65 years old with alopecia areata. Some clones in this sample may be carry-over from other donors' samples. The V gene is TRBV6-6, the J gene TRBJ1-2; D is ambiguous. In DNA, the CDR3 is TGTGCCAGCAGTTACTCCGGGGATGGCTATGGCTACACCTTC. Its translation is CASSYSGDGYGYTF.